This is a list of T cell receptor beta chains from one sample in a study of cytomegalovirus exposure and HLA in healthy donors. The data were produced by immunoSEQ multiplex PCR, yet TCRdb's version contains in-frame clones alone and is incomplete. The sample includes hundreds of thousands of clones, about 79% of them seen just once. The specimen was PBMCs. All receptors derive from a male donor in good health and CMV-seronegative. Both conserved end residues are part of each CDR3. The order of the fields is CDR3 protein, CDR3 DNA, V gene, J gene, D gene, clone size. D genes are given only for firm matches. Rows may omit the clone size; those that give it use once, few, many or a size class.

CASSYFPQGFSYEQYF	TGTGCCAGCAGTTATTTTCCACAGGGCTTTTCCTACGAGCAGTACTTC	TRBV6-6	TRBJ2-7	-	-
CASSAGGPSGELFF	TGTGCCAGCAGTGCGGGAGGGCCCTCCGGGGAGCTGTTTTTT	TRBV6-4	TRBJ2-2	TRBD2	-
CASSTRGLEAFF	TGTGCCAGCAGCACCAGAGGGTTGGAGGCTTTCTTT	TRBV11-3	TRBJ1-1	-	few
CASSVRVQETQYF	TGTGCCAGCAGCGTCAGGGTCCAAGAGACCCAGTACTTC	TRBV9	TRBJ2-5	-	-
CASSLGGSGGEQYF	TGTGCCAGCAGCTTAGGGGGTAGCGGGGGCGAGCAGTACTTC	TRBV7-9	TRBJ2-7	TRBD2	-
CASTPGGALNEKLFF	TGCGCCAGCACCCCTGGGGGGGCTCTGAATGAAAAACTGTTTTTT	TRBV5-1	TRBJ1-4	-	few
CASSQSRDRADTEAFF	TGCGCCAGCAGTCAATCTCGGGACAGGGCAGATACTGAAGCTTTCTTT	TRBV23-1	TRBJ1-1	TRBD1	-
CASSRTLRSYEQYF	TGTGCCAGTAGCCGGACACTCCGCTCCTACGAGCAGTACTTC	TRBV19	TRBJ2-7	-	-
CAISESRGGGYTF	TGTGCCATCAGTGAGTCGAGAGGCGGTGGCTACACCTTC	TRBV10-3	TRBJ1-2	-	-
CASSLQGTGELFF	TGTGCCAGCAGCTTACAGGGCACCGGGGAGCTGTTTTTT	TRBV5-4	TRBJ2-2	-	-
CASSASVSGDTQYF	TGTGCCAGCAGTGCTAGCGTATCAGGGGATACGCAGTATTTT	TRBV27	TRBJ2-3	-	-
CASTSVEVDNEQFF	TGTGCCAGCACCTCAGTAGAGGTGGACAATGAGCAGTTCTTC	TRBV27	TRBJ2-1	-	-
CSVGISGGYTF	TGCAGCGTTGGGATATCGGGGGGCTACACCTTC	TRBV29-1	TRBJ1-2	-	-
CASSGTRTNTGELFF	TGTGCCAGCTCAGGGACTAGGACGAACACCGGGGAGCTGTTTTTT	TRBV18	TRBJ2-2	TRBD2	once
CASSQAALAGGRNTGELFF	TGTGCCAGCAGCCAAGCGGCGCTAGCGGGGGGAAGGAACACCGGGGAGCTGTTTTTT	TRBV4-2	TRBJ2-2	TRBD2	-
CSVLQGHNEQFF	TGCAGCGTTCTCCAGGGCCACAATGAGCAGTTCTTC	TRBV29-1	TRBJ2-1	-	-
CASSKGDKLNTEAFF	TGTGCCAGCAGCAAAGGGGACAAACTGAACACTGAAGCTTTCTTT	TRBV21-1	TRBJ1-1	-	-
CASSPSVAGELFF	TGTGCCAGCAGCCCCTCGGTAGCCGGGGAGCTGTTTTTT	TRBV7-3	TRBJ2-2	-	once
CASSQSGTQNIQYF	TGTGCCAGCAGCCAATCCGGGACTCAAAACATTCAGTACTTC	TRBV9	TRBJ2-4	-	-
CASSVPSGENTGELFF	TGTGCCAGCAGCGTCCCTAGCGGGGAGAACACCGGGGAGCTGTTTTTT	TRBV5-4	TRBJ2-2	TRBD2	-
CASSLPMGQRKGYTF	TGTGCCAGCAGCTTACCGATGGGACAGAGGAAAGGCTACACCTTC	TRBV7-2	TRBJ1-2	TRBD1	-
CASSLEGRLAGGDTQYF	TGTGCCAGCAGCTTAGAGGGGCGCCTAGCGGGAGGAGATACGCAGTATTTT	TRBV11-3	TRBJ2-3	TRBD2	-
CASVEGPGETQYF	TGCGCCAGCGTGGAGGGGCCGGGAGAGACCCAGTACTTC	TRBV5-1	TRBJ2-5	-	once
CASSHHGGNTGELFF	TGTGCCAGCAGCCATCACGGGGGGAACACCGGGGAGCTGTTTTTT	TRBV5-4	TRBJ2-2	-	-
CASSINPGDEQYF	TGTGCCAGCTCCATAAATCCAGGGGACGAGCAGTACTTC	TRBV18	TRBJ2-7	-	-
CSATWTSGSPDTQYF	TGCAGCGCGACCTGGACTAGCGGGAGCCCAGATACGCAGTATTTT	TRBV29-1	TRBJ2-3	TRBD2	-
CASSSTGSLTEAFF	TGTGCCAGCAGCTCGACAGGGAGTTTAACTGAAGCTTTCTTT	TRBV7-3	TRBJ1-1	TRBD1	-
CSVLLTGDNNYGYTF	TGCAGCGTTCTGTTGACAGGCGATAATAACTATGGCTACACCTTC	TRBV29-1	TRBJ1-2	-	few
CASSISGGIHTGELFF	TGTGCCAGTAGTATAAGCGGGGGGATTCACACCGGGGAGCTGTTTTTT	TRBV19	TRBJ2-2	TRBD2	-
CASSDSGGATDTQYF	TGTGCCAGCAGCGATAGCGGGGGGGCCACAGATACGCAGTATTTT	TRBV7-3	TRBJ2-3	TRBD2	-
CASSLPGAEQYF	TGTGCCAGCAGTTTACCAGGGGCCGAGCAGTACTTC	TRBV27	TRBJ2-7	-	-
CASSASFGGPYNEQFF	TGTGCCAGCAGTGCCTCTTTCGGGGGGCCATACAATGAGCAGTTCTTC	TRBV28	TRBJ2-1	-	-
CASSAWNSGGAFDTGELFF	TGTGCCAGCAGCGCGTGGAATAGCGGGGGGGCCTTTGACACCGGGGAGCTGTTTTTT	TRBV9	TRBJ2-2	TRBD2	-
CASSQRGQLRETQYF	TGTGCCAGCTCCCAAAGGGGACAATTACGAGAGACCCAGTACTTC	TRBV18	TRBJ2-5	-	once
CASSKGGSGGTDTQYF	TGTGCCAGCAGTAAAGGCGGGAGTGGGGGCACAGATACGCAGTATTTT	TRBV6-4	TRBJ2-3	TRBD2	few
CASSLADRYEQYF	TGTGCCAGCAGCTTAGCGGACAGGTACGAGCAGTACTTC	TRBV13	TRBJ2-7	TRBD1	-
CASSLAGTGDEKLFF	TGCGCCAGCAGCTTGGCCGGGACAGGGGACGAAAAACTGTTTTTT	TRBV5-1	TRBJ1-4	TRBD1	few
CASSLIHSSYEQYF	TGTGCCAGCAGTTTAATCCACAGCTCCTACGAGCAGTACTTC	TRBV28	TRBJ2-7	-	-
CASSQNGQGAYNEQFF	TGCGCCAGCAGCCAAAACGGACAGGGGGCGTACAATGAGCAGTTCTTC	TRBV4-3	TRBJ2-1	TRBD1	-
CASSYSGITEAFF	TGTGCCAGCAGTTATTCGGGAATCACTGAAGCTTTCTTT	TRBV6-5	TRBJ1-1	-	-
CASSPPRGGDAEAFF	TGTGCCAGCTCACCACCCCGGGGAGGGGATGCTGAAGCTTTCTTT	TRBV18	TRBJ1-1	-	-
CASSRLLAGGRNEQFF	TGTGCCAGCAGCCGCCTCCTAGCGGGAGGGCGCAATGAGCAGTTCTTC	TRBV13	TRBJ2-1	TRBD2	-